One and the same sample provided the 12 T cell receptor beta chains below, sequenced in a study of glioma-infiltrating T cells after dendritic cell vaccination. Profiled with immunoSEQ multiplex PCR; TCRdb holds only in-frame clones, not every one. The data show some 60,000 clones, about 79% seen once. The time point denotes: after dendritic cell vaccination, including at tumor progression/relapse. The sample was blood, taken after dendritic cell vaccination. The receptors derive from a human donor with glioblastoma.

The V gene is TRBV7-2, the J gene TRBJ2-7, with TRBD2 matching over 8 bases. The CDR3 spans 16 residues. Germline CDR1 and CDR2: SGHTA and FQGNSA. The V segment lost 5 bases and the J segment 2 bases; nucleotides outside the gene matches: 11. The CDR3 is CASSLTGTGGAYEQYF. CDR3 nucleotides: TGTGCCAGCAGCCTAACCGGGACCGGGGGGGCCTACGAGCAGTACTTC.

The V gene is TRBV7-2, the J gene TRBJ1-2; no definite D call. Germline V lookup: CDR1 SGHTA, CDR2 FQGNSA. Between the trimmed V and J ends, which lost 2 bases and 5 bases, there was a span of 21 bases. The CDR3 has 17 amino acids. CDR3 sequence: CASSLWNFTTMIYGYTF. The CDR3 nucleotides read TGTGCCAGCAGCTTATGGAATTTTACGACAATGATTTATGGCTACACCTTC.

The chain is built from TRBV4-1 and TRBJ2-3; 9 bases map to TRBD1. There are 16 residues in the CDR3. Germline V CDR1 and CDR2: MGHRA, YSYEKL. V lost 0 bases, J lost 3 bases, and 4 bases stayed unmatched. CDR3 sequence (DNA): TGCGCCAGCAGCCAAGATTGGGGACAGGGAACAGATACGCAGTATTTT. It yields the protein CASSQDWGQGTDTQYF.

This clone was detected once. The V and J genes are TRBV5-6 and TRBJ2-2; 7 positions match TRBD2. J was trimmed by 3 bases and V by 4 bases; bases with no gene match: 9. CDR1 and CDR2 from the germline V gene are SGHDT and YYEEEE. This CDR3 spans 16 amino acids. CDR3 bases: TGTGCCAGCAGCCTCAACGGGGAGGGAGACACCGGGGAGCTGTTTTTT. It codes for CASSLNGEGDTGELFF.

This clone has only a few counts. J is TRBJ1-6 and V is TRBV19; the match to TRBD1 covers 7 bases. CDR3 length equals 15 residues. Germline-derived CDR1 and CDR2 are LNHDA and SQIVND (reference sequence). Losses at the gene ends were 3 bases for V and 9 bases for J; bases not matched to a gene: 8. The CDR3 region has the DNA TGTGCCAGTAGTATTGAGGGGACAGCTGTTTCACCCCTCCACTTT. Protein sequence: CASSIEGTAVSPLHF.

The chain couples TRBV5-1 to TRBJ2-5; D is uncertain. Germline V gives CDR1 SGHRS, CDR2 YFSETQ. V dropped 4 bases and J dropped 5 bases, with 15 bases sitting between them. The CDR3 sequence is 14 residues long. The CDR3 sequence: CASSLGSGPETQYF. The CDR3, as DNA: TGCGCCAGCAGCCTGGGGTCGGGTCCGGAGACCCAGTACTTC.

The chain couples TRBV5-6 to TRBJ1-5, with a tentative D call TRBD1 (6 bases). Per the germline V gene, CDR1 is SGHDT and CDR2 is YYEEEE. The CDR3 totals 11 residues. Trimming took off 5 bases at V and 10 bases at J, with 10 bases between the two ends. CDR3 in DNA: TGTGCCAGCAGTCGAGGGGGACCCCAGCATTTT. It yields the protein CASSRGGPQHF.

The chain employs TRBV7-9 and TRBJ1-2; weak D call: TRBD1 (5 bases). The CDR3 is 15 amino acids. Germline lookup yields CDR1 SEHNR and CDR2 FQNEAQ (reference sequence). Deletions cut 1 base from V and 1 base from J, with 10 bases between. CDR3 in amino acids: CASSLGRQRNYGYTF. In DNA, the CDR3 is TGTGCCAGCAGCTTAGGTCGACAGCGTAACTATGGCTACACCTTC.

In its sample, this clone was seen a few times. The genes are TRBV2 and TRBJ1-2; D is unresolved. Trimming took off 6 bases at V and 3 bases at J, with 11 bases between the two ends. The CDR3 sequence is 13 residues long. Per germline, CDR1 SNHLY and CDR2 FYNNEI. The CDR3 bases are TGTGCCAGCAGGGGTGGGGAGGACTATGGCTACACCTTC. It yields the protein CASRGGEDYGYTF.

This clone was found a few times. The V and J genes are TRBV7-9 and TRBJ1-5; the D gene is possibly TRBD1 (5 bases). The CDR3 length is 14 residues. The V end was cut by 1 base, the J end by 3 bases, with 7 bases between. Germline values: CDR1 SEHNR, CDR2 FQNEAQ (reference sequence). Here the CDR3 DNA reads TGTGCCAGCAGCTTAGGACAGTCCAATCAGCCCCAGCATTTT. This translates into CASSLGQSNQPQHF.

The rearrangement uses TRBV5-6 and TRBJ2-7, with a weak D call TRBD2 (6 bases). V lost 0 bases to trimming and J lost 0 bases, with 13 bases between them. Germline V gene sequence: CDR1 SGHDT, CDR2 YYEEEE. The CDR3 is 16 residues long. The CDR3 sequence: CASSLAPGGGSYEQYF. The DNA of the CDR3 is TGTGCCAGCAGCTTGGCCCCCGGGGGAGGCTCCTACGAGCAGTACTTC.

This clone was found once. The rearrangement joins TRBV7-8 to TRBJ1-5; D remains ambiguous. The germline gives CDR1 SGHVS, CDR2 FQNEAQ. V shed 8 bases and J shed 3 bases, with 8 bases lying between them. The CDR3 runs 12 residues. This CDR3 reads CASSRVNQPQHF. The CDR3, as DNA: TGTGCCAGCTCGCGGGTCAATCAGCCCCAGCATTTT.